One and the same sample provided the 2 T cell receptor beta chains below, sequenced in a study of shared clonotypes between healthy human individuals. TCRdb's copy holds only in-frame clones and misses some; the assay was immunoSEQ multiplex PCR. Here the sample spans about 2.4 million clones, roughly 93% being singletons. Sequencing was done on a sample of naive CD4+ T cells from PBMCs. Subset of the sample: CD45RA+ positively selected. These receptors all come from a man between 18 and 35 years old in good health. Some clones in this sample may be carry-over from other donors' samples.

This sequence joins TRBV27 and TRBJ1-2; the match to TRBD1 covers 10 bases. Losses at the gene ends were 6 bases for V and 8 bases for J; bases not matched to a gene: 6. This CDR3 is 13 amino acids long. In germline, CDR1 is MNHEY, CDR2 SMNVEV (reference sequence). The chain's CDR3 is CASRYRDRGGYTF. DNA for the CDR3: TGTGCCAGCAGGTACCGGGACAGGGGCGGCTACACCTTC.

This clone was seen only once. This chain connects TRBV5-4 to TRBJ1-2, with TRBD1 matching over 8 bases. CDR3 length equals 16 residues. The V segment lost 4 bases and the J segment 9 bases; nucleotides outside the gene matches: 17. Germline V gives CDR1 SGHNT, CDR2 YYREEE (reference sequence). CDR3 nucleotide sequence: TGTGCCAGCAGCCCATCGGGACAGGCGCGTCCGGGCAGCTACACCTTC. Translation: CASSPSGQARPGSYTF. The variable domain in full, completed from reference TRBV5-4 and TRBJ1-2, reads ETGVTQSPTHLIKTRGQQVTLRCSSQSGHNTVSWYQQALGQGPQFIFQYYREEENGRGNFPPRFSGLQFPNYSSELNVNALELDDSALYLCASSPSGQARPGSYTFGSGTRLTVV.